These T cell receptor beta chains were read from a single sample in a study of CD8 T cells in Susac syndrome. MiXCR was run by TCRdb on the immunoSEQ multiplex PCR reads, yielding one entry per CDR3 protein. The sample holds around 150,000 distinct CDR3 sequences, just under 95% seen once. Sequencing was done on a sample of CD4+ T cells from PBMCs. All receptors come from a human donor with Susac syndrome. Each CDR3 is given with its conserved first and last residue. Fields, in order: D gene, J gene, clone size, V gene, CDR3 protein, CDR3 DNA. D genes are given only for firm matches. Not every row has a clone size; where given, it reads once, few, many or a size class.

- | TRBJ2-7 | once | TRBV30 | CAWTSKYEQYF | TGTGCCTGGACTTCCAAGTACGAGCAGTACTTC
- | TRBJ2-7 | - | TRBV28 | CASSLHRRSSYEQYF | TGTGCCAGCAGTTTACACAGGAGAAGCTCCTACGAGCAGTACTTC
- | TRBJ2-4 | - | TRBV2 | CASSEEGRAKNIQYF | TGTGCCAGCAGTGAGGAAGGAAGAGCCAAAAACATTCAGTACTTC
- | TRBJ2-7 | - | TRBV18 | CASSQSRPDYEQYF | TGTGCCAGCTCACAAAGCCGGCCGGACTACGAGCAGTACTTC
- | TRBJ1-4 | - | TRBV20-1 | CSASRGNEKLFF | TGCAGTGCTAGCAGGGGCAATGAAAAACTGTTTTTT
TRBD1 | TRBJ1-4 | - | TRBV25-1 | CASSEEGTGAWKLFF | TGTGCCAGCAGTGAAGAGGGGACAGGGGCTTGGAAACTGTTTTTT
- | TRBJ2-5 | - | TRBV20-1 | CSARNPGRETQYF | TGCAGTGCTAGGAACCCGGGGCGGGAGACCCAGTACTTC
- | TRBJ2-7 | once | TRBV7-2 | CASSLEGQRTYEQYF | TGTGCCAGCAGCTTAGAGGGACAAAGGACCTACGAGCAGTACTTC
- | TRBJ2-7 | - | TRBV5-8 | CASSFPQRPFGFYEQYF | TGTGCCAGCAGCTTTCCCCAACGCCCCTTTGGCTTCTACGAGCAGTACTTC
- | TRBJ1-3 | - | TRBV2 | CASSEGQGNSGNTIYF | TGTGCCAGCAGTGAAGGTCAGGGAAACTCTGGAAACACCATATATTTT
TRBD1 | TRBJ2-7 | - | TRBV7-9 | CASSFPGQGRHEQYF | TGTGCCAGCAGCTTTCCGGGACAGGGGAGACACGAGCAGTACTTC
- | TRBJ1-3 | - | TRBV4-3 | CASSQTISGNTIYF | TGCGCCAGCAGCCAGACTATCTCTGGAAACACCATATATTTT
TRBD1 | TRBJ1-5 | - | TRBV12-3/TRBV12-4 | CASRGHGTGGINQPQHF | TGTGCCAGCAGGGGCCACGGGACAGGGGGCATCAATCAGCCCCAGCATTTT
- | TRBJ1-2 | - | TRBV30 | CAWSVDGGWAYGYTF | TGTGCCTGGAGTGTTGATGGGGGATGGGCCTATGGCTACACCTTC
TRBD1 | TRBJ1-2 | - | TRBV7-2 | CASSFGQGLGYTF | TGTGCCAGCAGCTTCGGACAGGGCTTAGGCTACACCTTC
- | TRBJ2-2 | - | TRBV11-1 | CASSSLRERSGELFF | TGTGCCAGCAGCTCGCTCAGGGAGAGGTCCGGGGAGCTGTTTTTT
- | TRBJ2-3 | - | TRBV20-1 | CSAGWGSPDTQYF | TGCAGTGCCGGGTGGGGTAGCCCAGATACGCAGTATTTT
TRBD2 | TRBJ2-1 | - | TRBV30 | CAKLAGAYNEQFF | TGTGCCAAACTGGCGGGGGCCTACAATGAGCAGTTCTTC
- | TRBJ2-2 | once | TRBV5-1 | CASSQWTGSAGELFF | TGCGCCAGCAGTCAATGGACGGGGAGCGCCGGGGAGCTGTTTTTT
- | TRBJ2-3 | - | TRBV30 | CAWNPGKSPDTQYF | TGTGCCTGGAACCCCGGAAAAAGCCCAGATACGCAGTATTTT
- | TRBJ2-5 | - | TRBV28 | CASSFSETQYF | TGTGCCAGCAGTTTTTCAGAGACCCAGTACTTC
- | TRBJ2-5 | - | TRBV21-1 | CASSLHRDRLWQETQYF | TGTGCCAGCAGCCTCCACCGGGACAGGCTGTGGCAAGAGACCCAGTACTTC
TRBD2 | TRBJ2-7 | - | TRBV29-1 | CSGGGLAGTYEQYF | TGCAGCGGGGGGGGACTAGCGGGAACCTACGAGCAGTACTTC
TRBD2 | TRBJ2-5 | - | TRBV25-1 | CASSEAGGHQETQYF | TGTGCCAGCAGTGAAGCGGGAGGGCACCAAGAGACCCAGTACTTC
- | TRBJ2-1 | - | TRBV9 | CASSVEFGTRSYNEQFF | TGTGCCAGCAGCGTAGAGTTCGGAACCCGCTCCTACAATGAGCAGTTCTTC
- | TRBJ1-1 | - | TRBV24-1 | CATSDRLNTEAFF | TGTGCCACCAGTGATCGATTGAACACTGAAGCTTTCTTT
TRBD1 | TRBJ2-5 | - | TRBV20-1 | CSAADRDIRYF | TGCAGTGCCGCGGACAGGGACATCCGGTACTTC
- | TRBJ1-1 | - | TRBV27 | CASSLRNEMNTEAFF | TGTGCCAGCAGTCTACGGAATGAGATGAACACTGAAGCTTTCTTT
- | TRBJ2-3 | - | TRBV18 | CASSPGQSLDTQYF | TGTGCCAGCTCACCCGGACAGAGTTTGGATACGCAGTATTTT
- | TRBJ2-1 | - | TRBV18 | CASSIREGPGYNEQFF | TGTGCCAGCTCAATTAGAGAGGGGCCGGGATACAATGAGCAGTTCTTC
- | TRBJ2-3 | - | TRBV29-1 | CSVEVSTDTQYF | TGCAGCGTTGAAGTAAGCACAGATACGCAGTATTTT
TRBD1 | TRBJ2-1 | - | TRBV25-1 | CASSDTGGAYNEQFF | TGTGCCAGCAGTGACACAGGGGGCGCCTACAATGAGCAGTTCTTC
- | TRBJ2-3 | - | TRBV6-6 | CASRKSGTSTDTQYF | TGTGCCAGCAGAAAAAGCGGAACTAGCACAGATACGCAGTATTTT
TRBD2 | TRBJ2-2 | - | TRBV7-7 | CASSPGLAGGELFF | TGTGCTAGCAGCCCCGGACTAGCGGGAGGGGAGCTGTTTTTT
- | TRBJ2-5 | - | TRBV5-1 | CASSEQTAGTLRETQYF | TGCGCCAGCAGCGAACAGACAGCCGGGACACTGCGGGAGACCCAGTACTTC
- | TRBJ1-1 | - | TRBV29-1 | CSVGGWPEAFF | TGCAGCGTTGGGGGATGGCCTGAAGCTTTCTTT
TRBD1 | TRBJ2-5 | - | TRBV29-1 | CSAEGAGETQYF | TGCAGCGCCGAGGGGGCCGGAGAGACCCAGTACTTC
- | TRBJ1-5 | - | TRBV20-1 | CSARVGGDNQPQHF | TGCAGTGCTAGAGTGGGGGGGGACAATCAGCCCCAGCATTTT
- | TRBJ1-1 | - | TRBV19 | CASILDRLHTEAFF | TGTGCCAGTATTTTGGACCGTCTCCACACTGAAGCTTTCTTT
TRBD2 | TRBJ2-7 | - | TRBV28 | CASSGIAGGEYEQYF | TGTGCCAGCAGTGGCATAGCGGGGGGAGAGTACGAGCAGTACTTC
- | TRBJ2-7 | few | TRBV18 | CASSLGQTYEQYF | TGTGCCAGCTCACTCGGACAGACCTACGAGCAGTACTTC
- | TRBJ1-2 | - | TRBV7-9 | CASSVNYGYTF | TGTGCCAGCAGCGTAAACTATGGCTACACCTTC